A single sample is the source of the 2 T cell receptor beta chains below, sequenced in a study of Ad26.COV2.S vaccination and SARS-CoV-2 variants. Here immunoSEQ multiplex PCR was the method, and the copy in TCRdb shows in-frame clones only, minus some. In the table there are approximately 250,000 clones, around 90% of which are singletons. Treatment given: over 15 received Ad26.COV2.S at low or high dose, single or two shots; five or six received placebo; per-sample allocation not given. Collection of samples fell on day 63 after the first vaccine or placebo injection. Sample: peripheral blood, taken in a trial of Ad26.COV2.S vaccine versus placebo. The receptors derive from a person between 18 and 60 years old who received the Ad26.COV2.S COVID-19 vaccine or a placebo.

J is TRBJ2-2 and V is TRBV7-9; the match to TRBD1 covers 11 bases. Germline V gives CDR1 SEHNR, CDR2 FQNEAQ (reference sequence). J gave up 4 bases and V 5 bases, and 9 bases lay outside the gene matches. CDR3 length: 17 amino acids. The CDR3 protein is CASSRTGGEGGTGELFF. The CDR3 DNA follows: TGTGCCAGCAGCCGGACAGGGGGCGAGGGCGGCACCGGGGAGCTGTTTTTT.

The chain is built from TRBV5-1 and TRBJ1-1; D is uncertain. Trimming stripped 3 bases from V and 0 bases from J, with 12 bases between. Germline V gives CDR1 SGHRS, CDR2 YFSETQ. The CDR3 loop spans 15 amino acids. The CDR3 spells CASSSQATLNTEAFF. The CDR3 coding sequence is TGCGCCAGCAGCTCGCAGGCGACTTTGAACACTGAAGCTTTCTTT.